This T cell receptor beta chain comes out of a study of tumor and adjacent non-tumor tissue in lung cancer. A few counts support this clonotype. An end of the junction differs from the germline gene, which may be a read error. The library came from three nested PCR rounds adapted from ARM-PCR protocols. MiXCR, applied by TCRdb to the multiplex PCR reads, yields one record per CDR3 protein. The table has some 71,000 distinct CDR3 sequences, around 77% seen once. The template was RNA from unsorted bulk tissue. This clonotype was sampled from a woman aged 40 to 50 with non-small cell lung cancer. What was sequenced was lung tumor tissue.

CDR3 region: CVSSANTGGVNIQYF. CDR3 nucleotides: TGTGTCAGCAGTGCGAACACCGGGGGGGTAAACATTCAGTACTTC. This sequence joins TRBV6-1 and TRBJ2-4; the match to TRBD2 covers 8 bases. CDR3 size: 15 residues. Germline CDR1 is MNHNS and CDR2 is SASEGT.